This record concerns one T cell receptor beta chain sequence. The antigen remains undetermined. At the DNA level, this CDR3 is encoded by other sequences in the same sample as well. Cells designated naive CD8 were CD45RO-negative and were positively selected for CCR7, with terminally differentiated effector memory CD45RA+ cells excluded. The data belong to a study of shared clonotypes between healthy human individuals. Turning to the study itself: Each donor's CD8 memory used one plate, CD8 naive two, each CD4 subset three. Study results and caveats: The sharing of 5% to 5.5% of naive CD4 clonotypes was seen across several donors. Across subsets, estimated richness was generally greater for naive than for memory populations.

Generated by immunoSEQ multiplex PCR, the TCRdb table keeps only in-frame clones and is missing some. The sample shows about 2 million clones, around 96% of them seen only once. The CDR3 consists of 13 residues. V gave up 1 base and J gave up 2 bases, with 6 bases separating them. CDR1 and CDR2 (germline): MGHRA, YSYEKL. The sequencing sample was made of naive CD8+ T cells sorted from blood. V and J are TRBV4-1 and TRBJ2-7; perhaps TRBD2 as D (5 bases). The sequence was obtained from a man aged 18 to 30 in good health. CDR3 region: CASSQAGTYEQYF. CDR3 nucleotides: TGCGCCAGCAGCCAAGCGGGGACCTACGAGCAGTACTTC.